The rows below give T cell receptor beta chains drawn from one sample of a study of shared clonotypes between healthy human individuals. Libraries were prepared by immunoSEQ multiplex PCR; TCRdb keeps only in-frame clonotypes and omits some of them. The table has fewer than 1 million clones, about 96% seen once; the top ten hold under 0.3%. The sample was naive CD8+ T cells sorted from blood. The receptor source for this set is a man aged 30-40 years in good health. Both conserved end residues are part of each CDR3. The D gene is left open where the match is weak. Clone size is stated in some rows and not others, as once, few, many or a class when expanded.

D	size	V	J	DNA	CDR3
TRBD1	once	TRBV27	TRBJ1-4	TGTGCCAGCGCGTCCGGGACAGGGAAAGAAAAACTGTTTTTT	CASASGTGKEKLFF
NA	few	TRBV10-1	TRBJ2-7	TGCGCCAGCAGTGACCCAGACAGCGTCTACGAGCAGTACTTC	CASSDPDSVYEQYF
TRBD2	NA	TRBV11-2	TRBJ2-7	TGTGCCAGCAGCGTGGGGCTAGCGGGAATCTACGAGCAGTACTTC	CASSVGLAGIYEQYF
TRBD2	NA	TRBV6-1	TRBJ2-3	TGTGCCAGCAGTGAGATAGCGGGAGGGTTGGCAGATACGCAGTATTTT	CASSEIAGGLADTQYF
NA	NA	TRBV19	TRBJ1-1	TGTGCCAGTAGTATAGGGCCATCCCTTGAAGCTTTCTTT	CASSIGPSLEAFF
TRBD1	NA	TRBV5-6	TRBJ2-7	TGTGCCAGCAGCTGGGACAGCTCACTTTACGAGCAGTACTTC	CASSWDSSLYEQYF
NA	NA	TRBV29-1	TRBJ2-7	TGCAGCGTTGAGGCAGGGGGGCAATACGAGCAGTACTTC	CSVEAGGQYEQYF
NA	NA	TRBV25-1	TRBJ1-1	TGTGCCAGCAGTTCATGGACGGATGAAGCTTTCTTT	CASSSWTDEAFF
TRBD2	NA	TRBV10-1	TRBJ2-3	TGCGCCAGCAGTGATGGGATAGCGGGAGGGCCGGATACGCAGTATTTT	CASSDGIAGGPDTQYF
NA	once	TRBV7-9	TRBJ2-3	TGTGCCAGCAGCTTTAATGCGGGAGATACGCAGTATTTT	CASSFNAGDTQYF
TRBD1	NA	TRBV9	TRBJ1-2	TGTGCCAGCAGCGTAGGGACAGGGGAGGGCTATGGCTACACCTTC	CASSVGTGEGYGYTF
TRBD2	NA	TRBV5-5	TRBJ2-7	TGTGCCAGCAGCTTGGTCCCTAGCGGGGCCTACGAGCAGTACTTC	CASSLVPSGAYEQYF
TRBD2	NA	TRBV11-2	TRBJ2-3	TGTGCCAGCAGCTTAGATCAGCTAGCGGGAGGGCCAGATACGCAGTATTTT	CASSLDQLAGGPDTQYF
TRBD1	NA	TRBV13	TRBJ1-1	TGTGCCAGCAGCCGTCGGTTGGGGACAGGGGACGTGAACACTGAAGCTTTCTTT	CASSRRLGTGDVNTEAFF
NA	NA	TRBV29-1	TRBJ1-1	TGCAGCGTTGAAGATGCGGGCAGCTTGAACACTGAAGCTTTCTTT	CSVEDAGSLNTEAFF
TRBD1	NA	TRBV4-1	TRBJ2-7	TGCGCCAGCAGCCCCCCCGGGACAGCATCCTACGAGCAGTACTTC	CASSPPGTASYEQYF
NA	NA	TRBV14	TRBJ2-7	TGTGCCAGCAGCCAGGGGGGTAGCCGCTACGAGCAGTACTTC	CASSQGGSRYEQYF
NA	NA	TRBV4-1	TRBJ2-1	TGCGCCAGCAGCCAGAGGGTGGGACGGGGGTACAATGAGCAGTTCTTC	CASSQRVGRGYNEQFF
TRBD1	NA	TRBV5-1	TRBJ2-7	TGCGCCAGCAACAGCGGGACAGGGGGGGGCGAGCAGTACTTC	CASNSGTGGGEQYF
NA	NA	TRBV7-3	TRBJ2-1	TGTGCCAGCAGTGCTCAAAAAGACTATCTTAATGAGCAGTTCTTC	CASSAQKDYLNEQFF
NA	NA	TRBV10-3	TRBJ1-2	TGTGCCATCAGTGAGACAAGTCCAGCTAACTATGGCTACACCTTC	CAISETSPANYGYTF
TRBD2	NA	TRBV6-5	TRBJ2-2	TGTGCCGCAAGACAAGCGGGAGGATATATCGGGGAGCTGTTTTTT	CAARQAGGYIGELFF
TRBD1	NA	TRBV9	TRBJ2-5	TGTGCCAGTGCAGGGGGCGCTTCGATACGGGGGACCCAGTACTTC	CASAGGASIRGTQYF
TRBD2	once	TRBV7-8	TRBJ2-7	TGTGCCAGCAGCTCGGGACTAGCGGGAATTTCTTACGAGCAGTACTTC	CASSSGLAGISYEQYF
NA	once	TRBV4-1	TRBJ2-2	TGCGCCAGCGCTCGGGCCGTCGGATATCGGGAGAACACCGGGGAGCTGTTTTTT	CASARAVGYRENTGELFF
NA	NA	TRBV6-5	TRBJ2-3	TGTGCCAGCAATACAGGGTTTGGGGGAGATACGCAGTATTTT	CASNTGFGGDTQYF
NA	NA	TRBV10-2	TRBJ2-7	TGCGCCAGCAGTGAAGGGGGACGCCACGAGCAGTACTTC	CASSEGGRHEQYF
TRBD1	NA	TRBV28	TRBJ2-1	TGTGCCAGCAGCTTACTATCAAGCCCCGGACAGGGAACGGTCTTC	CASSLLSSPGQGTVF
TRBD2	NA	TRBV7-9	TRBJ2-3	TGTGCCAGCAGCTCCACCCTCGGAGCGGGAGAAGAAGATACGCAGTATTTT	CASSSTLGAGEEDTQYF
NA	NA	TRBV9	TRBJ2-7	TGTGCCAGCAGCGTAGCGGGAAATGACGAGCAGTACTTC	CASSVAGNDEQYF
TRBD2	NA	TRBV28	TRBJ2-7	TGTGCCAGCAGTTTATTAGGCGGGAGACATTCCTACGAGCAGTACTTC	CASSLLGGRHSYEQYF
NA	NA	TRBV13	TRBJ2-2	TGTGCCAGCAGCTTCCTAACCTCGAGTACCGGGGAGCTGTTTTTT	CASSFLTSSTGELFF
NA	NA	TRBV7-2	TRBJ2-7	TGTGCCAGCAGCGCGTACCGAAACTACGAGCAGTACTTC	CASSAYRNYEQYF
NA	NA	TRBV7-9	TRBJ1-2	TGTGCCAGCAGCTTAATGACTGCGGGGAGCTACACCTTC	CASSLMTAGSYTF
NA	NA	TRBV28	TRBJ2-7	TGTGCCAGCAGTTCCGTTGGGGTTTCCTACGAGCAGTACTTC	CASSSVGVSYEQYF
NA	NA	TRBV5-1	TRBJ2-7	TGCGCCAGCAGCATGAAAAAACAGGGTAGCGAGCAGTACTTC	CASSMKKQGSEQYF
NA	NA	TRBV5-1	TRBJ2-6	TGCGCCAGCAGCTCCGGGACATTAACCCTCTCTTCTGGGGCCAACGTCCTGACTTTC	CASSSGTLTLSSGANVLTF
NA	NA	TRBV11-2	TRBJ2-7	TGTGCCAGCAGCTTAGGGCAGACCTACGAGCAGTACTTC	CASSLGQTYEQYF
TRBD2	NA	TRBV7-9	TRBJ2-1	TGTGCCAGCAGCGAGTCTAGCGGGAGGAATGAGCAGTTCTTC	CASSESSGRNEQFF
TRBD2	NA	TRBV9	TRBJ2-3	TGTGCCAGCAGCTCTACCCCTAGCGGGCGGACAGATACGCAGTATTTT	CASSSTPSGRTDTQYF
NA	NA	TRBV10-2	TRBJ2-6	TGCGCCAGCAGTCTCGGGTTTTCTGGGGCCAACGTCCTGACTTTC	CASSLGFSGANVLTF
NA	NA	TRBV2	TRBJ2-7	TGTGCCAGCAGTTCTACAGGGAAGGCCGATCCCTACGAGCAGTACTTC	CASSSTGKADPYEQYF
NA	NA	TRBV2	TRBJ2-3	TGTGCCAGCAGTGAAGCGCTTCGGGCTAAACCTTGGGATACGCAGTATTTT	CASSEALRAKPWDTQYF
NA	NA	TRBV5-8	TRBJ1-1	TGTGCCAGCAGGGACATCCTCGGGGGCACTGAAGCTTTCTTT	CASRDILGGTEAFF
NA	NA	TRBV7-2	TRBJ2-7	TGTGCCAGCAGCTTGGCCAGTAACTCCTACGAGCAGTACTTC	CASSLASNSYEQYF
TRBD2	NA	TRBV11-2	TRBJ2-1	TGTGCCAGCAGCGGGGGACTGACTAGCTCCTCAAGCTCCTACAATGAGCAGTTCTTC	CASSGGLTSSSSSYNEQFF
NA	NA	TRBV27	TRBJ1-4	TGTGCCAGCAGCCGTGAACCTCGCGAAAAACTGTTTTTT	CASSREPREKLFF
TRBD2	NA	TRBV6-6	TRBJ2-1	TGTGCCAGCAGTTACTTCGGGACTAGCGGGACCTATGAGCAGTTCTTC	CASSYFGTSGTYEQFF
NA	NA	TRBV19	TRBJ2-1	TGTGCCAGTAGTATGGAAGGGGCCCACAATGAGCAGTTCTTC	CASSMEGAHNEQFF
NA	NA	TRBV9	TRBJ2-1	TGTGCCAGCAGCCCCTGGGGGAGCTCCTACAATGAGCAGTTCTTC	CASSPWGSSYNEQFF
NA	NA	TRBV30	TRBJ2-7	TGTGCCTGGAGTGTTCTAGATTACTACGAGCAGTACTTC	CAWSVLDYYEQYF
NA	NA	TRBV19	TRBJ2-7	TGTGCCAGTAGTATACTCCTCTCCTACGAGCAGTACTTC	CASSILLSYEQYF
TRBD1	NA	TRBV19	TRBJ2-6	TGTGCCAGTAGTAATTCACAGGGGTCCAACGTCCTGACTTTC	CASSNSQGSNVLTF